What follows describes a single TCR beta chain. The antigen is undetermined. MiXCR was run by TCRdb on the 5' RACE reads, yielding one entry per CDR3 protein. The data contain 450,000 to 600,000 distinct CDR3 sequences, 20% to 25% of them singletons. This entry comes from a study of identical twins. General study results and limits: The study based its conclusions on cross-sectional statistical analysis and did not follow the same donors. Analyses of zero insertions could be partly confounded by invariant MAIT and iNKT cells.

CDR1 and CDR2 from the germline V gene are SGHKS and YYEKEE (reference sequence). Germline trimming cut 0 bases from V and 3 bases from J; bases unmatched to any gene: 13. CDR3 size: 18 residues. Another study also made use of these data, one on yellow fever vaccine responses in identical twins. That paper adds: Reportedly, the response of twins' T cells to the vaccine seemed partly convergent, partly personalized.

The receptor was isolated from a woman aged 18-35 years in good health. Sequencing input: CD4+ T cells sorted from blood. The chain combines TRBV5-5 with TRBJ2-7, with 9 bases that match TRBD2. CDR3 sequence: CASSLGPMGAGGFYEQYF. The CDR3 coding sequence is TGTGCCAGCAGCTTGGGCCCTATGGGAGCGGGAGGTTTCTACGAGCAGTACTTC.